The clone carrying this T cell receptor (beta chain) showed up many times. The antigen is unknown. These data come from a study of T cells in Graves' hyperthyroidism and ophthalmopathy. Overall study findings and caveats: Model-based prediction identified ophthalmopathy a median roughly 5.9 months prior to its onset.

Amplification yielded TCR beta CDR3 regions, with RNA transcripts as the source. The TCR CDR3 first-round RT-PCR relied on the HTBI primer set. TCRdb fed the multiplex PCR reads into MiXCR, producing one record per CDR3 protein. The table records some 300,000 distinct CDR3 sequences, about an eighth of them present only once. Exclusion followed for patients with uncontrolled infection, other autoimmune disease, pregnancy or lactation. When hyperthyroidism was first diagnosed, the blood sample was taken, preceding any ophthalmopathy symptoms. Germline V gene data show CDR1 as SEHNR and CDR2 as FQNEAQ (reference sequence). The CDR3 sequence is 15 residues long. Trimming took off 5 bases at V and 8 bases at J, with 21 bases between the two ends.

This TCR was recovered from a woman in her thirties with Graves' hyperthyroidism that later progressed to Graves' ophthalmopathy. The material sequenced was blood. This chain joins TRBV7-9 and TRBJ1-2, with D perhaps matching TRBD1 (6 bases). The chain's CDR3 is CASSPSGGGALGYTF. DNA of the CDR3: TGTGCCAGCAGCCCCTCTGGTGGGGGCGCGCTCGGCTACACCTTC.